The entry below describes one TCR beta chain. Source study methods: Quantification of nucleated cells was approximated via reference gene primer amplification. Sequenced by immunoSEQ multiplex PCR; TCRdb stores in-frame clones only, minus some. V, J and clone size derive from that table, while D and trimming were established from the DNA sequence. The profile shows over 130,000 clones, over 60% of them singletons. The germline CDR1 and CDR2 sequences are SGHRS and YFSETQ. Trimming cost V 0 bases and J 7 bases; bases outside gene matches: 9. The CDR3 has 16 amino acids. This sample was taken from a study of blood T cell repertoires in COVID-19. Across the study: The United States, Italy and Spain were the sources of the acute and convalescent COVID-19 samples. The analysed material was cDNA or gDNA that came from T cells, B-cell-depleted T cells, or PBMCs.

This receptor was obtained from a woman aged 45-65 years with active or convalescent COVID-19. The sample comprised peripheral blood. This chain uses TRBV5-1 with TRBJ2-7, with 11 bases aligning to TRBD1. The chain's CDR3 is CASSLAGQGAVWEQYF. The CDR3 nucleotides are TGCGCCAGCAGCTTGGCTGGACAGGGGGCAGTTTGGGAGCAGTACTTC.